The clone carrying this T cell receptor (beta chain) was seen a few times. The data derive from a study of blood T cell repertoires in COVID-19. V gave up 3 bases and J gave up 6 bases, with 12 bases separating them. This CDR3 spans 13 amino acids. CDR1 SQVTM and CDR2 ANQGSEA come from the germline V gene. Living in about two dozen US areas, the participants were between 18 and 89 years of age. Clinical history as reported by participants underpinned cohort assignment. Original data processing: Reference gene primer amplification yielded estimated nucleated cell counts. Some clones are missing from TCRdb's copy, which holds only in-frame ones; the method was immunoSEQ multiplex PCR. That table supplies the V and J calls and clone size; D and trimming were determined from the DNA. The data contain some 210,000 clones, more than 80% of them seen just once; the ten biggest clones take up approximately 8.7%.

The chain is built from TRBV29-1 and TRBJ1-5; D unresolved. The TCR comes from a man aged 35 to 55 who had recovered from COVID-19. Material for sequencing was PBMCs or T cells enriched from blood (not recorded which). CDR3 nucleotide sequence: TGCAGCGTTGAGGAGGGTTCGGGTCAGCCCCAGCATTTT. Its translation: CSVEEGSGQPQHF.